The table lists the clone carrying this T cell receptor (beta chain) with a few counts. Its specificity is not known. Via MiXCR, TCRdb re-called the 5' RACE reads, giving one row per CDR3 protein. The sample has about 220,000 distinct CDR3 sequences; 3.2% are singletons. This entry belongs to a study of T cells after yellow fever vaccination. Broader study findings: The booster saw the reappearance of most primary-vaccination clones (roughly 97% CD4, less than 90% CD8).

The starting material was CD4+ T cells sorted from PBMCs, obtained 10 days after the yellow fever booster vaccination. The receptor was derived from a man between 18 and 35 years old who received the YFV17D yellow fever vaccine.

The CDR3 DNA is TGCAGCGTCGTGTCTAGCGCGGCCTACGAGCAGTACTTC. Encoded protein: CSVVSSAAYEQYF. V usage is TRBV29-1 and J usage is TRBJ2-7, with TRBD2 as a possible D gene (6 bases). CDR1 is SQVTM, CDR2 ANQGSEA, per germline. The V end lost 6 bases, the J end lost 2 bases, and 14 bases lay between the germline ends. The CDR3 has 13 residues.